This T cell receptor beta chain was captured by sequencing in a study of STAT5B mutations in CD4+ large granular lymphocyte leukemia. V was shortened by 0 bases and J by 1 base, with 16 bases between the two germline ends. The V gene's germline CDR1 is SGHNT and CDR2 YYREEE (reference sequence). The length of the CDR3 is 17 residues. Sequencing was performed with immunoSEQ multiplex PCR; in TCRdb, only in-frame clones are kept and a portion is missing. The data contain tens of thousands of clones, around 67% of them singletons. Study outcomes and limitations: TRBV06-family usage was enriched in top patient clones (8/27) versus controls (2/35). Patient CD4-sorted repertoires stayed more clonal than healthy ones after leukemic-clone removal. Main leukemic clonotypes were patient-specific, but more than 20% appeared at low frequency elsewhere.

In its sample, this clone was seen once. Its antigen is still unknown. The chain recombines TRBV5-4 with TRBJ1-1; D remains unclear. The sample consisted of CD4+ T cells from blood buffy coats. This TCR came from a human donor in good health. CDR3 sequence reads: CASSLDPSMAANTEAFF. CDR3 coding DNA: TGTGCCAGCAGCTTGGACCCCAGCATGGCCGCGAACACTGAAGCTTTCTTT.